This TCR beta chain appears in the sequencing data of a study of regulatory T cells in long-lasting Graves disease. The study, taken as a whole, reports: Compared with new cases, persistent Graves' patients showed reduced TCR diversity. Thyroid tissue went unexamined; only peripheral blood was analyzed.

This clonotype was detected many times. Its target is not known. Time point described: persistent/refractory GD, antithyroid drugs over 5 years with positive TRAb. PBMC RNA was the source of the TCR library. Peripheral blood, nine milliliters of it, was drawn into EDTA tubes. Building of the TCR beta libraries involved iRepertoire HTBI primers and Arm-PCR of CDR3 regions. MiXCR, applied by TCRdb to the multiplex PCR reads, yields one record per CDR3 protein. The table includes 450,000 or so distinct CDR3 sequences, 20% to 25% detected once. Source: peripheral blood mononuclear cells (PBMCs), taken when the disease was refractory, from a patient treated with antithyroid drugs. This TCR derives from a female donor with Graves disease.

Written as DNA, the CDR3 is TGCAGTGCTAGAGTGGTGAAGGGAACCGGAGGCGAGCAGTACTTC. It is translated as CSARVVKGTGGEQYF. The chain recombines TRBV20-1 with TRBJ2-7; D may be TRBD2 (5 bases). CDR3 size: 15 residues. Per the germline V gene, CDR1 is DFQATT and CDR2 is SNEGSKA (reference sequence). V dropped 1 base and J dropped 6 bases, with 19 bases sitting between them.